The 12 T cell receptor beta chains below all came from one sample that was sequenced in a study of T cells in Graves' hyperthyroidism and ophthalmopathy (dated by TCRdb to about 2019). The library relied on multiplex PCR. TCRdb records Illumina HiSeq 2000 as the sequencer. Amplification of TCR beta CDR3 regions was carried out from RNA transcripts. For the first round of RT-PCR on the TCR CDR3, the HTBI primer set was used together with the Qiagen OneStep RT-PCR kit. TCRdb's own reprocessing of the public reads used fastp at Q25 and MiXCR and kept productive beta chains. Identical CDR3 proteins give one entry, which carries the most common genes and DNA. This sample has nearly 600,000 distinct CDR3 sequences in its table, and more than 11% of those were observed once. Of the sample, roughly 6.2% falls within the top ten clones. Source material: blood. The receptors stem from a woman in her 30s with Graves' hyperthyroidism that later progressed to Graves' ophthalmopathy.

This clonotype was observed a handful of times. This may come from a read error, since a much larger clone is one base off. The CDR3 does not close with the conserved phenylalanine or tryptophan, likely indicating a read error. This chain links TRBV7-2 with TRBJ2-1; D assignment may be TRBD1 or TRBD2 (5 bases each). The CDR3 length is 16 residues. The V gene's germline CDR1 is SGHTA and CDR2 FQGNSA. The ends were cut back, 5 bases at V and 5 bases at J, with 19 bases in the middle. CDR3 DNA: TGTGCCAGCAGCCGTTCGACTTGGGGGTTCGACAATGAGCAGTTCCTC. Translated: CASSRSTWGFDNEQFL.

The chain couples TRBV24-1 to TRBJ1-5, with 7 bases that match TRBD1. With 6 bases clipped from V and 0 bases from J, the junction kept 7 bases outside the gene matches. Germline lookup yields CDR1 KGHDR and CDR2 SFDVKD. The CDR3 length is 16 residues. CDR3 residues: CATSLAGTDSNQPQHF. CDR3 DNA sequence: TGTGCCACCAGTCTAGCCGGGACAGATAGCAATCAGCCCCAGCATTTT.

This clonotype has ten or more counts. The chain joins TRBV5-1 to TRBJ1-2; tentative D call: TRBD1 (5 bases). V was trimmed by 4 bases and J by 7 bases, leaving 17 bases between them. The CDR3 has 14 residues. Per the germline V gene, CDR1 is SGHRS and CDR2 is YFSETQ. In DNA, the CDR3 is TGCGCCAGCAGCCCACGGACTGGGGGTTTTGGCTACACCTTC. Translation gives CASSPRTGGFGYTF.

This rearrangement joins TRBV9 to TRBJ2-4, with 8 bases that match TRBD2. V was pared by 0 bases and J by 6 bases, with 11 bases of the junction left unmatched. There are 17 residues in the CDR3. Per the germline V gene, CDR1 is SGDLS and CDR2 is YYNGEE. Written as DNA, the CDR3 is TGTGCCAGCAGCGTAGATGGTAGCGGGATAGGAGGAAACATTCAGTACTTC. Its translation is CASSVDGSGIGGNIQYF.

On this clonotype itself: One end of the junction is discordant with germline, which a read error may explain. The rearrangement uses TRBV6-6 and TRBJ1-1; D call uncertain. Looked up from germline, CDR1 is MNHNY and CDR2 is SVGAGI (reference sequence). This CDR3 is built from 14 residues. The CDR3 DNA is TGTGCCATCAGTTACTCTAGTAGGAACACTGAAGCTTTCTTT. This translates into CAISYSSRNTEAFF.

In this sample, this clonotype turned up many times. The rearrangement uses TRBV6-5 and TRBJ1-1; D may be TRBD1 (5 bases). CDR1 is MNHEY, CDR2 SVGAGI, per germline. The CDR3 sequence is 15 residues long. Trimming removed 0 bases from V and 6 bases from J, with 14 bases in between. CDR3 loop: CASSYSWDSFSEAFF. CDR3 DNA: TGTGCCAGCAGTTACTCGTGGGACTCCTTCTCTGAAGCTTTCTTT.

This clonotype was detected a few times. This sequence joins TRBV12-3 or TRBV12-4 and TRBJ1-1; D call uncertain. CDR3 size: 13 residues. With 5 bases removed from V and 4 bases from J, the gap between germline ends came to 11 bases. This CDR3 is CASSIQEVTEAFF. CDR3 nucleotides: TGTGCCAGCAGTATTCAGGAAGTCACTGAAGCTTTCTTT.

This clonotype appeared a single time. The chain links TRBV30 to TRBJ1-2; 7 bases are a match to TRBD1. CDR1 is GTSNPN, CDR2 SVGIG, per germline (reference sequence). Trimming at V came to 3 bases and at J to 4 bases, leaving 5 bases not matched to a gene. The CDR3 is made up of 13 amino acids. The CDR3 DNA reads TGTGCCTGGAGGGACAGGACCCGCTATGGCTACACCTTC. Translating gives CAWRDRTRYGYTF. The full variable domain, completed using reference TRBV30 and TRBJ1-2, is SQTIHQWPATLVQPVGSPLSLECTVEGTSNPNLYWYRQAAGRGLQLLFYSVGIGQISSEVPQNLSASRPQDRQFILSSKKLLLSDSGFYLCAWRDRTRYGYTFGSGTRLTVV.

This clonotype was seen a handful of times. The gene calls are TRBV6-1 and TRBJ1-4; 9 nucleotides align to TRBD1. J was trimmed by 5 bases and V by 6 bases; bases with no gene match: 7. This CDR3 comprises 15 residues. Germline V CDR1 and CDR2: MNHNS, SASEGT. The CDR3 protein is CASRKGQGRNEKLFF. The CDR3 nucleotides are TGTGCCAGCAGAAAAGGACAGGGGAGGAATGAAAAACTGTTTTTT.

This clonotype has a count of ten or more. V gene TRBV28 combines with J gene TRBJ2-7; D not resolved. Trimming removed 7 bases at V and 5 bases at J, with 9 bases between. The CDR3 consists of 11 residues. Germline values: CDR1 MDHEN, CDR2 SYDVKM. CDR3 protein: CASTLRDEQYF. In DNA form, the CDR3 reads TGTGCCAGCACTCTCCGGGACGAGCAGTACTTC. Drawing the rest from reference TRBV28 and TRBJ2-7, the complete variable domain is DVKVTQSSRYLVKRTGEKVFLECVQDMDHENMFWYRQDPGLGLRLIYFSYDVKMKEKGDIPEGYSVSREKKERFSLILESASTNQTSMYLCASTLRDEQYFGPGTRLTVT.

This clonotype was detected many times. The chain couples TRBV4-1 to TRBJ2-7; a possible D gene is TRBD2 (5 bases). Trimming pared 1 base from V and 0 bases from J, leaving 10 bases between. This CDR3 comprises 15 residues. Germline-derived CDR1 and CDR2 are MGHRA and YSYEKL. CDR3 sequence (DNA): TGCGCCAGCAGCCAAGCCCGAGGGAGCTCCTACGAGCAGTACTTC. It yields the protein CASSQARGSSYEQYF.

This clonotype came up many times. This chain connects TRBV6-1 to TRBJ2-7; 7 bases fit TRBD2. This CDR3 is 14 amino acids long. The J segment lost 6 bases and the V segment lost 6 bases, leaving 11 bases of the junction unmatched. The germline CDR1 and CDR2 sequences are MNHNS and SASEGT. CDR3 in DNA: TGTGCCAGCAGCTCGGGGGGTAGGACGGCCGAGCAGTACTTC. Translating it yields CASSSGGRTAEQYF.